The entry below describes one T cell receptor (beta chain). Its antigen target is currently unknown. The input lacks base qualities; no much larger clone sits a single base away. These data originate in a study of shared T cell receptors in the human thymus listed by TCRdb under 2021. About the study as a whole: The study examined how the human thymus generates shared, self-reactive T-cell receptor alpha chains.

The CDR3 holds 14 amino acids from the cysteine to the phenylalanine. Here the CDR3 DNA is all that survives: 42 bases in frame from base 1. The germline V and J ends show losses of 5 bases and 5 bases respectively, and no gene match explains 5 bases of the junction. The germline V gene (reference sequence) specifies MNHEY as CDR1 and SMNVEV as CDR2. The library came from the immunoSEQ multiplex PCR assay. TCRdb re-hosts the immuneACCESS table, in-frame sequences only. Its copies lack some clones; in the studies checked, an unresolved V gene accounts for under half of them, and the cause for the rest is not known. This sample lists 540,000 or so clones; about four fifths were detected once. Of the sample, about 0.014% falls within the top ten clones. These same data were also listed under a study on human thymus T cells. The second study, in turn, reports: The donors were immunologically healthy infants in Finland who had open corrective cardiac surgery for congenital heart defects. The thymus tissue came from surgical resects taken out during corrective cardiac surgery. Both the thymic and the peripheral blood repertoires appeared to show biased V and J gene segment usage. The related research reported highly overlapping thymic TCR repertoires among unrelated individuals. The study used under 10 infant thymus samples plus four related peripheral blood samples to characterize TCR alpha and beta repertoires. Donor ages ranging from 7 to 244 days were recorded, and over 5 male and a couple of female infants were included in the cohort. Thymocytes were released mechanically from tissue and stored at -70 °C as pellets of about 9.5-32 million cells. Genomic DNA was extracted from frozen cell pellets with a QIAsymphony instrument. TCRB and TCRAD loci were amplified from a standardized quantity of quality-controlled genomic DNA using the immunoSEQ multiplex PCR assay. The amplicons spanned the V(D)J region and were long enough to cover the CDR3 and allow V and J genes to be identified. Amplicon sequencing was performed on an Illumina platform through the commercial immunoSEQ service. Primer bias and sequencing errors were corrected as previously described, and TCRAD and TCRB were defined on the basis of the IMGT database. Analysis of the repertoires was done with immunoSEQ Analyzer 3.0 and VDJTools and included basic statistics, V/J segment usage, diversity estimates, rarefaction and pairwise overlap. To estimate diversity, the Chao1, ChaoE, Efron-Thisted, Shannon and inverse Simpson indices were applied, and diversity was also estimated on datasets down-sampled to the smallest sample. Repertoire overlap was determined by strict matching of CDR3 nucleotide sequence, V gene and J gene, and Jaccard-based multidimensional scaling clustering was applied. On average, thymus samples yielded 810,000 or so unique TCRB clonotypes, whereas blood samples yielded some 85,000.

This chain joins TRBV27 to TRBJ2-1, and TRBD1 aligns with 8 junction nucleotides. This receptor was obtained from a boy under two years old with a congenital heart defect. Donor details come from another sample of the same person, matched by shared clones. Sample: thymocytes. The sequenced DNA is TGTGCCAGCAGTGTGGACAGGGCCCACAATGAGCAGTTCTTC. Its protein reads: CASSVDRAHNEQFF.